This note documents a single TCR beta chain sequence. The sample is drawn from a study of cytomegalovirus exposure and HLA in healthy donors. Researchers ran the PCR with 60 Vbeta and 13 Jbeta primers. Produced via immunoSEQ multiplex PCR; TCRdb's table is partial and in-frame only. The repertoire includes around 150,000 clones, around 88% of them detected once, and nearly 2% sits in the top ten. This receptor was obtained from a woman in her late teens or twenties in good health and CMV-seronegative. The source material was PBMCs.

The DNA of the CDR3 is TGTGCCATCAGGAAGGACAGTGATGAGCGTGGCTACACCTTC. Translation: CAIRKDSDERGYTF. V and J are TRBV10-3 and TRBJ1-2; D is possibly TRBD1 (6 bases). The CDR3 has 14 residues. The ends were cut back, 6 bases at V and 7 bases at J, with 18 bases in the middle. Germline V CDR1 and CDR2: ENHRY, SYGVKD.